This T cell receptor beta chain was recorded in a study of blood T cell repertoires in COVID-19. On the study more broadly: The origin of the acute and convalescent COVID-19 samples was the United States, Italy and Spain. Sources were T cells, B-cell-depleted T cells, or PBMCs; the material itself was cDNA or gDNA.

In the study's own analysis: From reference gene primer amplification, estimates of nucleated cell counts were derived. Sequencing was performed with immunoSEQ multiplex PCR; in TCRdb, only in-frame clones are kept and a portion is missing. The DNA was the basis for D and trimming; V, J and clone size are from that table. The sample shows over 110,000 clones, less than 80% of them seen only once. With 0 bases removed from V and 5 bases from J, the gap between germline ends came to 13 bases. This CDR3 contains 15 residues. In germline, CDR1 is MRHNA, CDR2 SNTAGT. The sample was peripheral blood. This chain uses TRBV6-4 with TRBJ1-2, with D perhaps TRBD1 (6 bases). The clonotype was recovered from a man aged 60-69 years with acute or convalescent COVID-19. The CDR3 nucleotides read TGTGCCAGCAGTGACTCGAATGCAGGGGAGTATGGCTACACCTTC. This gives the protein CASSDSNAGEYGYTF.